A single sample is the source of the 14 T cell receptor beta chains below, sequenced in a study of human T cells and chemical hapten exposure. MiXCR was run by TCRdb on the RACE reads, yielding one entry per CDR3 protein. The sample contains approximately 260,000 distinct CDR3 sequences, about 9% of which appear only once. Time point here: pre-sensitization, week 0. Treatment described: therapeutic diphenylcyclopropenone sensitization with weekly scalp DPC. The input for sequencing was whole blood, taken in connection with sensitization to the hapten diphenylcyclopropenone (DPC). All receptors come from a woman aged 40 to 50 with alopecia areata. Some clones in this sample may be carry-over from other donors' samples.

This chain connects TRBV24-1 to TRBJ2-1; no firm D call. Trimming pared 8 bases from V and 4 bases from J, leaving 11 bases between. The CDR3 consists of 13 residues. CDR1 KGHDR and CDR2 SFDVKD come from the germline V gene. The CDR3, as DNA: TGTGCCACCACATCCCGGGTTTACAATGAGCAGTTCTTC. Residues: CATTSRVYNEQFF.

Written as DNA, the CDR3 is TGTGCCAGCAGCTCAGGGAGGAGGGGCTACAATGAGCAGTTCTTC. This gives the protein CASSSGRRGYNEQFF. The chain combines TRBV7-2 with TRBJ2-1; possibly TRBD2 for D (6 bases). CDR3 length equals 15 residues. CDR1 is SGHTA, CDR2 FQGNSA, per germline. The germline V and J ends were trimmed by 4 bases and 3 bases, with 13 bases remaining between them. Together with reference TRBV7-2 and TRBJ2-1, the CDR3 gives the full variable domain: GAGVSQSPSNKVTEKGKDVELRCDPISGHTALYWYRQSLGQGLEFLIYFQGNSAPDKSGLPSDRFSAERTGGSVSTLTIQRTQQEDSAVYLCASSSGRRGYNEQFFGPGTRLTVL.

The chain carries TRBV20-1 and TRBJ2-7; D could derive from TRBD1 or TRBD2 (5 bases each). Germline assignment: CDR1 DFQATT and CDR2 SNEGSKA (reference sequence). Trimming cost V 1 base and J 0 bases, with 16 bases left between them. This CDR3 spans 16 amino acids. CDR3: CSARAPRDAFSYEQYF. CDR3 DNA sequence: TGCAGTGCTAGAGCCCCCCGGGACGCCTTCTCCTACGAGCAGTACTTC.

There are a few counts of this clonotype. The chain combines TRBV2 with TRBJ2-2; D is possibly TRBD2 (5 bases). The germline V and J ends were trimmed by 3 bases and 2 bases, with 13 bases remaining between them. This CDR3 is 16 amino acids long. Germline loops: CDR1 SNHLY, CDR2 FYNNEI. CDR3 amino acids: CASSEKAVFNTGELFF. As DNA, the CDR3 is TGTGCCAGCAGTGAGAAAGCGGTATTCAACACCGGGGAGCTGTTTTTT. The entire variable domain, with the rest obtained from reference TRBV2 and TRBJ2-2, is as follows: EPEVTQTPSHQVTQMGQEVILRCVPISNHLYFYWYRQILGQKVEFLVSFYNNEISEKSEIFDDQFSVERPDGSNFTLKIRSTKLEDSAMYFCASSEKAVFNTGELFFGEGSRLTVL.

This clonotype was counted a few times. V usage is TRBV19 and J usage is TRBJ1-5; 7 bases agree with TRBD1. After removal of 3 bases from V and 0 bases from J, the junction contained 17 bases not matched to a gene. CDR3 length equals 20 residues. Germline V gives CDR1 LNHDA, CDR2 SQIVND (reference sequence). The CDR3 nucleotides are TGTGCCAGTAGTATGCCGGTACAGGGGAGCTTCCTATATAGCAATCAGCCCCAGCATTTT. This translates into CASSMPVQGSFLYSNQPQHF.

The chain has TRBV27 and TRBJ1-1; D unclear. CDR3 length equals 15 residues. Germline V gene lookup returns CDR1 MNHEY and CDR2 SMNVEV (reference sequence). Trimming pared 4 bases from V and 1 base from J, leaving 13 bases between. This chain's CDR3 is CASSSAATPNTEAFF. The CDR3 bases are TGTGCCAGCAGTTCCGCAGCGACTCCGAACACTGAAGCTTTCTTT.

The chain's CDR3 is CASSLEFAGGEQYF. CDR3 coding DNA: TGTGCCAGCAGCTTAGAGTTTGCTGGGGGCGAGCAGTACTTC. The chain combines TRBV7-8 with TRBJ2-7; the D gene could be TRBD1 or TRBD2 (5 bases each). This CDR3 is built from 14 residues. CDR1 SGHVS and CDR2 FQNEAQ come from the germline V gene. Trimming stripped 1 base from V and 6 bases from J, with 13 bases between.

This clonotype has more than one count but fewer than ten. The chain uses TRBV27 and TRBJ1-1; 8 bases are a match to TRBD1. Germline values: CDR1 MNHEY, CDR2 SMNVEV (reference sequence). J was trimmed by 2 bases and V by 5 bases; bases with no gene match: 7. CDR3 length equals 15 residues. The CDR3 nucleotides are TGTGCCAGCAGTCCCTGGGACAGGCCCAACACTGAAGCTTTCTTT. This translates into CASSPWDRPNTEAFF.

The table lists this clonotype with a few counts. The chain's CDR3 is CASSLVSGAGGYEQYF. Written as DNA, the CDR3 is TGTGCCAGCAGCTTAGTGTCAGGAGCGGGTGGCTACGAGCAGTACTTC. The chain combines TRBV7-2 with TRBJ2-7; a possible D gene is TRBD2 (6 bases). The CDR3 has 16 residues. V gave up 1 base and J gave up 3 bases, with 16 bases separating them. In germline, CDR1 is SGHTA, CDR2 FQGNSA.

V is TRBV6-5 and J is TRBJ2-7; no clear D. This CDR3 is built from 13 residues. Germline V gene data show CDR1 as MNHEY and CDR2 as SVGAGI. The V and J ends lost 4 bases and 5 bases respectively, with 12 bases between them. In DNA form, the CDR3 reads TGTGCCAGCAGTTTAAGCGACACCGACGAGCAGTACTTC. Its translation is CASSLSDTDEQYF.

This clonotype was recorded a few times. This rearrangement joins TRBV28 to TRBJ2-7, with a weak D call TRBD2 (5 bases). Germline CDR1 MDHEN, CDR2 SYDVKM. The V and J ends lost 6 bases and 5 bases respectively, with 11 bases between them. This CDR3 is built from 12 residues. In DNA form, the CDR3 reads TGTGCCAGCAGCCCCCCGGGGAACGAGCAGTACTTC. Translating it yields CASSPPGNEQYF.

A few counts support this clonotype. This rearrangement joins TRBV12-3 or TRBV12-4 to TRBJ2-3; the D gene is possibly TRBD1 (6 bases). This CDR3 is 14 amino acids long. With 3 bases removed from V and 6 bases from J, the gap between germline ends came to 13 bases. The chain's CDR3 is CASSFQGKTDTQYF. The CDR3 DNA reads TGTGCCAGCAGTTTTCAGGGGAAGACGGATACGCAGTATTTT.

This clonotype appeared a single time. This chain connects TRBV6-5 to TRBJ2-2, with D tentatively TRBD1 or TRBD2 (5 bases each). The germline V and J ends were trimmed by 7 bases and 2 bases, with 8 bases remaining between them. Germline CDR1 reads MNHEY; CDR2 reads SVGAGI. This CDR3 is built from 13 residues. The CDR3 sequence: CASTGPNTGELFF. The CDR3 DNA reads as TGTGCCAGCACGGGGCCAAACACCGGGGAGCTGTTTTTT.

This clonotype was observed a handful of times. The CDR3: CASRRGTRGTGELFF. CDR3 bases: TGTGCCAGCAGACGAGGGACTAGGGGGACCGGGGAGCTGTTTTTT. The gene calls are TRBV6-5 and TRBJ2-2; 8 nucleotides align to TRBD2. Germline trimming cut 6 bases from V and 5 bases from J; bases unmatched to any gene: 8. Germline V lookup: CDR1 MNHEY, CDR2 SVGAGI. This CDR3 comprises 15 residues.